The next 20 T cell receptor beta chains were all read from a single sample in a study of memory CD4+ T cells and cytomegalovirus serostatus. The sort gate was single viable CD3+CD4+CD8-CD45RO+ cells for memory CD4+ T cells. The assay was immunoSEQ multiplex PCR, and TCRdb's table has in-frame clones only and misses some. The sample lists tens of thousands of clones, over 60% seen once, with about 0.9% in the top ten. The sample comprised memory CD4+ T cells from blood. The source of these receptors is an adult in good health and CMV-seronegative.

V usage is TRBV5-5 and J usage is TRBJ2-7; 12 nucleotides line up with TRBD1. Germline V gene sequence: CDR1 SGHKS, CDR2 YYEKEE (reference sequence). The V and J ends lost 4 bases and 4 bases, in that order; junction bases with no gene match: 6. The CDR3 is 15 residues long. CDR3 protein: CASSPGQGAAYEQYF. The CDR3 DNA reads as TGTGCCAGCAGCCCGGGACAGGGGGCGGCATACGAGCAGTACTTC.

The chain employs TRBV29-1 and TRBJ1-5, with 10 positions matching TRBD1. This CDR3 is built from 15 residues. Trimming at V came to 5 bases and at J to 2 bases, leaving 6 bases not matched to a gene. The germline V gene has CDR1 SQVTM and CDR2 ANQGSEA. The CDR3 reads CSVKTGGMGNQPQHF. CDR3 bases: TGCAGCGTTAAGACAGGGGGCATGGGCAATCAGCCCCAGCATTTT.

V and J are TRBV29-1 and TRBJ1-4, with 7 nucleotides matching TRBD1. The CDR3 totals 15 residues. Trimming at V came to 4 bases and at J to 1 base, leaving 6 bases not matched to a gene. Germline CDR1 and CDR2: SQVTM and ANQGSEA. The CDR3 is CSVAQGSGTNEKLFF. CDR3 bases: TGCAGCGTTGCACAGGGGAGTGGAACTAATGAAAAACTGTTTTTT. The entire variable domain, with the rest obtained from reference TRBV29-1 and TRBJ1-4, is as follows: SAVISQKPSRDICQRGTSLTIQCQVDSQVTMMFWYRQQPGQSLTLIATANQGSEATYESGFVIDKFPISRPNLTFSTLTVSNMSPEDSSIYLCSVAQGSGTNEKLFFGSGTQLSVL.

The gene calls are TRBV13 and TRBJ2-7; 10 bases are shared with TRBD1. In germline, CDR1 is PRHDT, CDR2 FYEKMQ (reference sequence). Trimming removed 6 bases from V and 6 bases from J; junction bases left unmatched: 8. This CDR3 has 14 amino acids. The CDR3: CASSYDRGLAEQYF. The DNA of the CDR3 is TGTGCCAGCAGTTACGACAGGGGGCTCGCCGAGCAGTACTTC.

The rearrangement uses TRBV5-6 and TRBJ2-7; unclear D gene. V dropped 0 bases and J dropped 4 bases, with 8 bases sitting between them. Germline CDR1 and CDR2: SGHDT and YYEEEE. This CDR3 has 13 residues. Written as DNA, the CDR3 is TGTGCCAGCAGCTTGGGAAGGCGGTACGAGCAGTACTTC. It specifies CASSLGRRYEQYF.

This rearrangement joins TRBV11-2 to TRBJ2-1; D ambiguous. Deletions cut 1 base from V and 4 bases from J, with 17 bases between. CDR1 is SGHAT, CDR2 FQNNGV, per germline. The CDR3 covers 17 residues. The CDR3 spells CASSLGGLEELYNEQFF. CDR3 DNA: TGTGCCAGCAGCTTAGGCGGATTAGAGGAGCTATACAATGAGCAGTTCTTC.

This clone occurred once. CDR3 protein: CSVDAGTEGITAQHF. The CDR3, as DNA: TGCAGCGTTGACGCCGGGACGGAAGGAATCACGGCCCAGCATTTT. The chain employs TRBV29-1 and TRBJ1-5; a weak D match, TRBD1 (5 bases). The germline V gene has CDR1 SQVTM and CDR2 ANQGSEA. The CDR3 spans 15 residues. The V gene lost 3 bases and the J gene lost 11 bases, with 23 bases spanning the gap.

CDR3 loop: CAWSEVGSPLHF. The CDR3 region has the DNA TGTGCCTGGAGTGAGGTGGGTTCACCCCTCCACTTT. This rearrangement joins TRBV30 to TRBJ1-6; D is ambiguous. This CDR3 spans 12 amino acids. The germline V gene encodes CDR1 GTSNPN and CDR2 SVGIG (reference sequence). V dropped 1 base and J dropped 9 bases, with 7 bases sitting between them. The variable domain in full, completed from reference TRBV30 and TRBJ1-6, reads SQTIHQWPATLVQPVGSPLSLECTVEGTSNPNLYWYRQAAGRGLQLLFYSVGIGQISSEVPQNLSASRPQDRQFILSSKKLLLSDSGFYLCAWSEVGSPLHFGNGTRLTVT.

This clone came up a few times. The V and J genes are TRBV30 and TRBJ1-3; the match to TRBD1 covers 8 bases. The ends lost 3 bases at V and 9 bases at J; junction bases unmatched: 4. This CDR3 has 12 amino acids. Germline V gene lookup returns CDR1 GTSNPN and CDR2 SVGIG (reference sequence). The CDR3 DNA follows: TGTGCCTGGAGGACAGGGGTTAGCACCATATATTTT. Encoded protein: CAWRTGVSTIYF.

The V and J genes are TRBV25-1 and TRBJ2-1; 7 bases are a match to TRBD2. CDR3 length: 14 amino acids. Germline assignment: CDR1 MGHDK and CDR2 SYGVNS. Unmatched junction bases numbered 8, after V lost 4 bases and J lost 8 bases. The CDR3 reads CASSAPLGRDEQFF. CDR3 DNA: TGTGCCAGCAGTGCCCCACTAGGGAGGGATGAGCAGTTCTTC.

Points on this clone: In the same sample, other DNA sequences code for this CDR3. This sequence joins TRBV29-1 and TRBJ1-5, with D unclear. CDR1 and CDR2 (germline): SQVTM, ANQGSEA. Trimming removed 4 bases from V and 5 bases from J, with 9 bases in between. The CDR3 has 12 residues. CDR3 protein: CSVGARDQPQHF. CDR3 bases: TGCAGCGTTGGAGCAAGAGATCAGCCCCAGCATTTT.

V usage is TRBV5-1 and J usage is TRBJ2-1, with TRBD2 matching 12 bases. Per the germline V gene, CDR1 is SGHRS and CDR2 is YFSETQ. J gave up 7 bases and V 3 bases, and 11 bases lay outside the gene matches. This CDR3 is 17 amino acids long. CDR3 in amino acids: CASSSPLGLAGSNEQFF. The CDR3 region has the DNA TGCGCCAGCAGCTCCCCCCTCGGACTAGCGGGAAGTAATGAGCAGTTCTTC.

The chain has TRBV7-9 and TRBJ2-1, with D unresolved. The CDR3 is 17 residues long. Germline CDR1 and CDR2: SEHNR and FQNEAQ (reference sequence). Trimming cost V 5 bases and J 0 bases, with 17 bases left between them. The CDR3 loop reads CASSPPPRAISYNEQFF. The CDR3 DNA reads TGTGCCAGCAGCCCTCCCCCCCGGGCGATCTCCTACAATGAGCAGTTCTTC.

The V call is TRBV5-1, the J call TRBJ1-1; a possible D gene is TRBD1 (5 bases). The germline V and J ends were trimmed by 1 base and 1 base, with 8 bases remaining between them. The germline V gene encodes CDR1 SGHRS and CDR2 YFSETQ. The CDR3 spans 14 residues. The CDR3 region is CASSLLTENTEAFF. In DNA form, the CDR3 reads TGCGCCAGCAGCTTGTTGACAGAGAACACTGAAGCTTTCTTT.

The rearrangement links TRBV7-9 to TRBJ2-5; TRBD2 aligns across 10 bases. The V gene end was trimmed by 6 bases and the J gene end by 2 bases; junction bases not matched to a gene: 6. CDR1 and CDR2 from the germline V gene are SEHNR and FQNEAQ (reference sequence). The CDR3 consists of 15 residues. The chain's CDR3 is CASRASGGRQETQYF. The CDR3 DNA is TGTGCCAGCAGGGCTAGCGGGGGAAGGCAAGAGACCCAGTACTTC. Supplemented by reference TRBV7-9 and TRBJ2-5, the full variable domain reads DTGVSQNPRHKITKRGQNVTFRCDPISEHNRLYWYRQTLGQGPEFLTYFQNEAQLEKSRLLSDRFSAERPKGSFSTLEIQRTEQGDSAMYLCASRASGGRQETQYFGPGTRLLVL.

This sequence joins TRBV7-2 and TRBJ1-5; TRBD1 matches 7 bases. J lost 3 bases, V lost 1 base, and 9 bases had no gene match. Germline assignment: CDR1 SGHTA and CDR2 FQGNSA. The CDR3 extends over 17 amino acids. CDR3 coding DNA: TGTGCCAGCAGCTTAGGACCGCCGGGACAGATCAATCAGCCCCAGCATTTT. Translated: CASSLGPPGQINQPQHF.

The V and J genes are TRBV29-1 and TRBJ2-7; 9 bases map to TRBD1. This CDR3 has 13 amino acids. Germline V gene lookup returns CDR1 SQVTM and CDR2 ANQGSEA. V shed 6 bases, J shed 5 bases, and the junction held 8 bases outside the gene matches. As DNA, the CDR3 is TGCAGCGTAGGCAACAGGGGGCTAGACGAGCAGTACTTC. Its translation is CSVGNRGLDEQYF.

This chain links TRBV5-1 with TRBJ2-7; tentatively, D is TRBD2 (7 bases). The CDR3 has 14 residues. CDR1 and CDR2 (germline): SGHRS, YFSETQ. V dropped 0 bases and J dropped 6 bases, with 13 bases sitting between them. Here the CDR3 DNA reads TGCGCCAGCAGCTTGGGGGCAGGGGAGGGCGAGCAGTACTTC. This gives the protein CASSLGAGEGEQYF.

The chain employs TRBV18 and TRBJ1-1; D is unclear. CDR1 and CDR2 (germline): KGHSH, LQKENI. Trimming shortened V by 3 bases and J by 5 bases, and 16 bases separated the two germline ends. The CDR3 is 15 amino acids. This chain's CDR3 is CASSPVRMDGTEAFF. The CDR3 nucleotides are TGTGCCAGCTCACCCGTCCGGATGGACGGGACTGAAGCTTTCTTT.

This chain uses TRBV5-6 with TRBJ1-5, with D tentatively TRBD1 (5 bases). This CDR3 region has 15 residues. Germline V gene data show CDR1 as SGHDT and CDR2 as YYEEEE. Trimming removed 0 bases from V and 5 bases from J, with 12 bases in between. In DNA, the CDR3 is TGTGCCAGCAGCTTGGCCGGGGCAGAGTATCAGCCCCAGCATTTT. This gives the protein CASSLAGAEYQPQHF.